The 6 T cell receptor beta chains given below trace back to one sample, sequenced in a study of radiation and T cells in renal cell carcinoma. The assay was immunoSEQ multiplex PCR, and TCRdb's table has in-frame clones only and misses some. This repertoire shows about 130,000 clones, around nine tenths found once; its top ten account for 12%. Time point given: baseline pretreatment blood. The treatment here: 15 Gy SBRT to primary tumor, nephrectomy 4 weeks later. Here the sequenced sample was blood, taken from a patient whose treatment included radiotherapy and nephrectomy. The receptors were sampled from a woman in her forties or fifties with renal cell carcinoma.

The V call is TRBV5-1, the J call TRBJ1-3, with D unclear. Trimming cost V 0 bases and J 0 bases, with 10 bases left between them. Germline CDR1 reads SGHRS; CDR2 reads YFSETQ. The CDR3 sequence is 16 residues long. DNA of the CDR3: TGCGCCAGCAGCTTGGAAAGGGCAGACTCTGGAAACACCATATATTTT. As protein: CASSLERADSGNTIYF.

V usage is TRBV6-6 and J usage is TRBJ1-1, with 10 bases identical to TRBD1. J was trimmed by 7 bases and V by 5 bases; bases with no gene match: 7. The CDR3 is 14 residues long. The germline gives CDR1 MNHNY, CDR2 SVGAGI (reference sequence). CDR3 region: CASSNRQGANEAFF. For the CDR3, the DNA is TGTGCCAGCAGTAATCGACAGGGGGCGAATGAAGCTTTCTTT.

The rearrangement links TRBV6-1 to TRBJ1-1; D remains ambiguous. This CDR3 is built from 15 residues. The V end lost 6 bases, the J end lost 1 base, and 15 bases lay between the germline ends. The germline V gene has CDR1 MNHNS and CDR2 SASEGT. CDR3 bases: TGTGCCAGCAGCGCAACCTCGGGAGGGAACACTGAAGCTTTCTTT. It translates to CASSATSGGNTEAFF.

V gene TRBV6-1 combines with J gene TRBJ1-5, with TRBD1 matching 7 bases. The CDR3 runs to 15 residues. Germline-derived CDR1 and CDR2 are MNHNS and SASEGT. V was clipped by 6 bases and J by 4 bases; unmatched bases: 9. CDR3: CASSQDRVGNQPQHF. The CDR3 DNA is TGTGCCAGCAGCCAAGACAGGGTCGGGAATCAGCCCCAGCATTTT.

The chain recombines TRBV4-1 with TRBJ2-2; no clear D gene. The germline V gene has CDR1 MGHRA and CDR2 YSYEKL. This CDR3 region has 15 residues. Trimming pared 0 bases from V and 5 bases from J, leaving 10 bases between. The CDR3 loop is CASSQEGFGTGELFF. As DNA, the CDR3 is TGCGCCAGCAGCCAAGAGGGATTCGGGACCGGGGAGCTGTTTTTT.

The chain employs TRBV25-1 and TRBJ1-6; D is possibly TRBD1 (5 bases). From germline, CDR1 is MGHDK and CDR2 SYGVNS. The CDR3 extends over 18 amino acids. Trimming stripped 2 bases from V and 5 bases from J, with 19 bases between. The CDR3 reads CASSEHRSLASDNSPLHF. The CDR3 DNA follows: TGTGCCAGCAGTGAACACAGGTCACTGGCCTCGGATAATTCACCCCTCCACTTT. The whole variable domain, filled in from reference TRBV25-1 and TRBJ1-6, reads EADIYQTPRYLVIGTGKKITLECSQTMGHDKMYWYQQDPGMELHLIHYSYGVNSTEKGDLSSESTVSRIRTEHFPLTLESARPSHTSQYLCASSEHRSLASDNSPLHFGNGTRLTVT.